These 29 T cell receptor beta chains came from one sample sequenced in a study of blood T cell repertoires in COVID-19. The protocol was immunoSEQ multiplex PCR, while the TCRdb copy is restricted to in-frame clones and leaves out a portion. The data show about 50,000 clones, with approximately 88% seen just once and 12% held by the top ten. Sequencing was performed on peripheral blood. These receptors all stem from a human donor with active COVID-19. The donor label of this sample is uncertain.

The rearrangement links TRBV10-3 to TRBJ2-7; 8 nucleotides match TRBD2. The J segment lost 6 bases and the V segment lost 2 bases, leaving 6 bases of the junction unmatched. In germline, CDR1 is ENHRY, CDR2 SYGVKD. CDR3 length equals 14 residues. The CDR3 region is CAISELLAGGEQYF. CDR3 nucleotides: TGTGCCATCAGTGAGCTCCTCGCGGGGGGCGAGCAGTACTTC.

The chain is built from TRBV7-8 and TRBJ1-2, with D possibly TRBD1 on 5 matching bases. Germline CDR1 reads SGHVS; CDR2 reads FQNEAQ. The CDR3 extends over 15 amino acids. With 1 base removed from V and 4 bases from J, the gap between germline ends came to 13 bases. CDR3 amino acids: CASSLVSGNIYGYTF. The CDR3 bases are TGTGCCAGCAGCTTAGTTTCAGGGAACATCTATGGCTACACCTTC.

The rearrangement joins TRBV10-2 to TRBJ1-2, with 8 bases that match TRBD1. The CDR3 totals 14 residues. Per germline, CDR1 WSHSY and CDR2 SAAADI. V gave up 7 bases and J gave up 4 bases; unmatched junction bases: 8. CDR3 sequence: CASTRTGYPYGYTF. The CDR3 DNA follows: TGCGCCAGCACCCGGACAGGGTATCCCTATGGCTACACCTTC.

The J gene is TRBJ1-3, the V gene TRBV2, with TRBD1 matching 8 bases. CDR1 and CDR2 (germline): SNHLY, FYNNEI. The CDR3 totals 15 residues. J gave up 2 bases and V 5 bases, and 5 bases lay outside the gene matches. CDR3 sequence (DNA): TGTGCCAGCAGTCGGGGACAGGCGGCTGGAAACACCATATATTTT. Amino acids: CASSRGQAAGNTIYF.

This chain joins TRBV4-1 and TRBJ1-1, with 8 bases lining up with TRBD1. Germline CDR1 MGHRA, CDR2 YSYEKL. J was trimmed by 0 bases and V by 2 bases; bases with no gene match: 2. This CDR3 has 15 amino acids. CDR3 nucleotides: TGCGCCAGCAGCCAATGGACAGGGCTGAACACTGAAGCTTTCTTT. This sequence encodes CASSQWTGLNTEAFF.

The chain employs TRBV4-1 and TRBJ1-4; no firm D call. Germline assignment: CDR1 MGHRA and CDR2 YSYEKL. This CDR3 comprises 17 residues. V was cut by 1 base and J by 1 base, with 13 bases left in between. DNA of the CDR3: TGCGCCAGCAGCCAAGCTCGGCGGCGGGGAACTAATGAAAAACTGTTTTTT. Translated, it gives CASSQARRRGTNEKLFF.

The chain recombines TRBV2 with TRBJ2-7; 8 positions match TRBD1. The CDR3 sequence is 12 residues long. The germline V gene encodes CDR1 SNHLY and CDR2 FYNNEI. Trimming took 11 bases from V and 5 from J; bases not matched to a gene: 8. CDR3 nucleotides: TGTGCCGGAGGACAGGGCGTTGACGAGCAGTACTTC. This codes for CAGGQGVDEQYF.

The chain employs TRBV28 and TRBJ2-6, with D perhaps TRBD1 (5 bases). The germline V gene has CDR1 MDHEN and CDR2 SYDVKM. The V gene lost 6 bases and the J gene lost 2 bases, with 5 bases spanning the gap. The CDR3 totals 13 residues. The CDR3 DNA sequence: TGTGCCAGCAGGGGGCCTGGGGCCAACGTCCTGACTTTC. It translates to CASRGPGANVLTF.

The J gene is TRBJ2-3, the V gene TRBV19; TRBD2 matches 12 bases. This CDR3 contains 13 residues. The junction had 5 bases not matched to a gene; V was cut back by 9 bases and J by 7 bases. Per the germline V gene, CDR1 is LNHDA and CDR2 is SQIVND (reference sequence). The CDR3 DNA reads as TGTGCCAGCCGGACTAGCGGGGCGAATACGCAGTATTTT. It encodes CASRTSGANTQYF.

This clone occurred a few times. For the CDR3, the DNA is TGTGCCAGCAGCTTAGCGTTGACAAGCAATCAGCCCCAGCATTTT. Translation: CASSLALTSNQPQHF. This chain links TRBV11-2 with TRBJ1-5; D remains unclear. CDR1 and CDR2 (germline): SGHAT, FQNNGV. CDR3 length equals 15 residues. V was pared by 1 base and J by 1 base, with 8 bases between.

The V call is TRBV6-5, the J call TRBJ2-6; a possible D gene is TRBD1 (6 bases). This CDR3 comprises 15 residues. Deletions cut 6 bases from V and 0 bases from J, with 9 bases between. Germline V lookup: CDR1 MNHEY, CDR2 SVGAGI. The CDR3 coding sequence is TGTGCCAGCAGGACAGGATCCTCTGGGGCCAACGTCCTGACTTTC. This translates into CASRTGSSGANVLTF.

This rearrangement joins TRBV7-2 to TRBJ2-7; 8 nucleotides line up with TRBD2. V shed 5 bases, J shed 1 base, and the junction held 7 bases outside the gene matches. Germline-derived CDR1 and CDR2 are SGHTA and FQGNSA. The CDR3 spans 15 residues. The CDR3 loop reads CASSDQRERSYEQYF. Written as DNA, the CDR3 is TGTGCCAGCAGCGACCAGCGGGAGAGGTCCTACGAGCAGTACTTC.

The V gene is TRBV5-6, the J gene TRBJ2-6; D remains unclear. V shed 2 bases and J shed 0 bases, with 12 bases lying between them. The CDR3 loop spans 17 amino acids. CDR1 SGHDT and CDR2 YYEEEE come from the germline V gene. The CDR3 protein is CASSFEARSSGANVLTF. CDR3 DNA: TGTGCCAGCAGCTTCGAGGCCCGGTCCTCTGGGGCCAACGTCCTGACTTTC.

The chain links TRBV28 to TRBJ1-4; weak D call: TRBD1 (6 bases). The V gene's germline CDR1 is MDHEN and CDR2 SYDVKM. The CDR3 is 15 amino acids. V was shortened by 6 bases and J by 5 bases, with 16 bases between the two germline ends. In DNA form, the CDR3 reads TGTGCCAGCAGGGGGGCGGAGATGGGGAATGAAAAACTGTTTTTT. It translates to CASRGAEMGNEKLFF.

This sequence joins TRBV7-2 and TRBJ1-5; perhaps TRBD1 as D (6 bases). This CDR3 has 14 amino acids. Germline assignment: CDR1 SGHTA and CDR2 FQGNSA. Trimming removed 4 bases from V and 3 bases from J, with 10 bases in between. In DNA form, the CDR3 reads TGTGCCAGCAGCTCCTACAGGGACAATCAGCCCCAGCATTTT. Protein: CASSSYRDNQPQHF.

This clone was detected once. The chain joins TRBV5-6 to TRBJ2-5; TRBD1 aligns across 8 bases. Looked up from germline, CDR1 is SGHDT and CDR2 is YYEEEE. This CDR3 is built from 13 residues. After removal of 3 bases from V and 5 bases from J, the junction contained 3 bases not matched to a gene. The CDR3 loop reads CASSSRGHETQYF. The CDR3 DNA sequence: TGTGCCAGCAGCTCCAGGGGGCATGAGACCCAGTACTTC.

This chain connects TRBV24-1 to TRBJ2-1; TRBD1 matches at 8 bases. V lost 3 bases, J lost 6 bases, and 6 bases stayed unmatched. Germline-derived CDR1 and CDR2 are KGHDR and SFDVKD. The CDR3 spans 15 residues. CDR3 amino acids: CATSDPGQGLNEQFF. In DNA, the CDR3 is TGTGCCACCAGTGATCCCGGACAGGGCCTCAATGAGCAGTTCTTC.

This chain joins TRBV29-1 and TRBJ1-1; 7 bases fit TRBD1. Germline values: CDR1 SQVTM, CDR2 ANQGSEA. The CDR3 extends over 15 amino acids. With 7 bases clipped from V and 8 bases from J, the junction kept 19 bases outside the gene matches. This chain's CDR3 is CSAGGQDGPSREAFF. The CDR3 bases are TGCAGCGCTGGAGGACAGGACGGTCCGAGCCGAGAAGCTTTCTTT.

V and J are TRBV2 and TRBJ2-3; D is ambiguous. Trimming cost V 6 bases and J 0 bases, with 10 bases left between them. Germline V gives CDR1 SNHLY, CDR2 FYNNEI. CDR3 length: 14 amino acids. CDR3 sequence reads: CASSGSTSTDTQYF. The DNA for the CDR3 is TGTGCCAGCAGCGGTTCGACTAGCACAGATACGCAGTATTTT.

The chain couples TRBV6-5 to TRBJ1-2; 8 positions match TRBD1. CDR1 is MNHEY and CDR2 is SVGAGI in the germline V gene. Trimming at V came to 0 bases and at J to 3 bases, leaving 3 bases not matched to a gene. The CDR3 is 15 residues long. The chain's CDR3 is CASSYSRGRDYGYTF. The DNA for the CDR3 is TGTGCCAGCAGTTACTCCAGGGGGCGCGACTATGGCTACACCTTC.

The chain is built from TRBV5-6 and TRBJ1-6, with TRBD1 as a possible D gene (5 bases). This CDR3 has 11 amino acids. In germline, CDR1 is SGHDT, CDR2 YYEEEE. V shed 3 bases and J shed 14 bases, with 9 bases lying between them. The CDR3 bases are TGTGCCAGCAGCTCCCGGGACTCCCTCCACTTT. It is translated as CASSSRDSLHF.

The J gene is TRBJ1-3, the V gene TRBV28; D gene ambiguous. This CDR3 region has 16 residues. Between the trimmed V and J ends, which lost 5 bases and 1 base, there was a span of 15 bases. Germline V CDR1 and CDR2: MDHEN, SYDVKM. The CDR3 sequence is CASSLGGVVSGNTIYF. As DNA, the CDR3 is TGTGCCAGCAGTCTGGGAGGAGTAGTATCTGGAAACACCATATATTTT. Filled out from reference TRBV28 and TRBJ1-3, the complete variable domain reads DVKVTQSSRYLVKRTGEKVFLECVQDMDHENMFWYRQDPGLGLRLIYFSYDVKMKEKGDIPEGYSVSREKKERFSLILESASTNQTSMYLCASSLGGVVSGNTIYFGEGSWLTVV.

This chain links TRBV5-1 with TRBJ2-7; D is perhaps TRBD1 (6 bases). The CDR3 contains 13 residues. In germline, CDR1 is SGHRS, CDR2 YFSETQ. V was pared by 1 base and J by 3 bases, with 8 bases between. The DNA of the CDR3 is TGCGCCAGCAGCTTGTCAGGGGACTACGAGCAGTACTTC. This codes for CASSLSGDYEQYF.

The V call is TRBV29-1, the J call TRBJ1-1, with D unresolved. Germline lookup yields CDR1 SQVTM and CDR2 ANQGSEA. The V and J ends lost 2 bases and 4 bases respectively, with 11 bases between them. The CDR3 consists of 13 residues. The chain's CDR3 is CSVELEASTEAFF. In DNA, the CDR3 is TGCAGCGTTGAATTAGAGGCGAGCACTGAAGCTTTCTTT.

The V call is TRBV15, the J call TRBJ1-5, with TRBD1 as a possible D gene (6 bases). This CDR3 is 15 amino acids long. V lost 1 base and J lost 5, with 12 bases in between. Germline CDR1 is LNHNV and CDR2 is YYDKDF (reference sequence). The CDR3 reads CATSRVQGLYQPQHF. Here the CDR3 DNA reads TGTGCCACCAGCAGAGTGCAGGGGTTGTATCAGCCCCAGCATTTT.

CDR3 sequence: CASSLIGGKEYF. The CDR3 coding sequence is TGTGCCAGCAGCTTAATTGGCGGCAAAGAGTACTTC. The V and J genes are TRBV7-3 and TRBJ2-7; no firm D call. With 1 base removed from V and 11 bases from J, the gap between germline ends came to 12 bases. The germline V gene has CDR1 SGHTA and CDR2 FQGTGA. The CDR3 loop spans 12 amino acids.

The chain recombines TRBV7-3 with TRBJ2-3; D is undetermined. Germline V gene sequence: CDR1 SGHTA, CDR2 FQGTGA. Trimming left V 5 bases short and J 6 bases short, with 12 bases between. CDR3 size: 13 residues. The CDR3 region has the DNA TGTGCCAGCAGCCCCGCGGAGTGGGATACGCAGTATTTT. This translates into CASSPAEWDTQYF.

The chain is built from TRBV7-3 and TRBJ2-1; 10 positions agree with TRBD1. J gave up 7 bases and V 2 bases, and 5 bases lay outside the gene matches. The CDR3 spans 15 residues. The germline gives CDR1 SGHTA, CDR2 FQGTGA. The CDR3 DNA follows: TGTGCCAGCAGCTTATATGCGGGACAGGGGAATGAGCAGTTCTTC. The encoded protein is CASSLYAGQGNEQFF.

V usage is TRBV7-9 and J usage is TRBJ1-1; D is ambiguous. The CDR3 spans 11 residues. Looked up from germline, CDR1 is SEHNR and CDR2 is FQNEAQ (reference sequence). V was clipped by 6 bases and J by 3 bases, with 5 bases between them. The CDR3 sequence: CASRRDTEAFF. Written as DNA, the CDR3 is TGTGCCAGCAGACGGGACACTGAAGCTTTCTTT.